This T cell receptor (beta chain) was documented in a study of T-cell memory formation after mild COVID-19. It was 5'RACE with constant-segment primers that produced the TCR alpha and TCR beta cDNA libraries, which carried sample barcodes and UMIs. Via MiXCR, TCRdb re-called the 5' RACE reads, giving one row per CDR3 protein. The sample yields around 25,000 distinct CDR3 sequences, roughly 7% seen once. After removal of 6 bases from V and 4 bases from J, the junction contained 4 bases not matched to a gene. From germline, CDR1 is LNHDA and CDR2 SQIVND (reference sequence). The CDR3 spans 13 residues. This clonotype has more than one count but fewer than ten. The antigen is unknown. Study-wide results and limits: The authors left the SARS-CoV-2 specificity of second-wave clones peaking on day 37 unconfirmed. CD4+ contracting clones were found mainly in CM and EM, and CD8+ ones in EMRA.

V is TRBV19 and J is TRBJ1-1; 8 nucleotides align to TRBD1. The sequence was obtained from an adult woman who had mild COVID-19 (a few samples of this study predate the infection). Cell type and time point are not known. Sequencing input: PBMCs or a T cell subset sorted from them (not recorded which). The CDR3 sequence: CASRGQVVTEAFF. DNA of the CDR3: TGTGCCAGTAGGGGACAGGTCGTCACTGAAGCTTTCTTT.